The 18 T cell receptor beta chains below all came from one sample that was sequenced in a study of neurological immune-mediated disorders. TCRdb processed the 5' RACE reads anew with MiXCR; each CDR3 protein has one entry. The sample lists tens of thousands of distinct CDR3 sequences, 4.5% seen once, with approximately 6.9% in the top ten. Sequenced: PBMCs. All receptors derive from a man aged 30-40 years with multiple sclerosis.

The table lists this clonotype with many counts. This chain connects TRBV5-1 to TRBJ1-2; the D gene is possibly TRBD1 (6 bases). This CDR3 spans 15 amino acids. Per germline, CDR1 SGHRS and CDR2 YFSETQ. The V gene lost 0 bases and the J gene lost 8 bases, with 17 bases spanning the gap. CDR3 residues: CASSLEAPGAGGYTF. The CDR3 DNA is TGCGCCAGCAGCTTGGAGGCCCCGGGGGCAGGCGGCTACACCTTC.

This clonotype was seen many times. The V call is TRBV7-9, the J call TRBJ2-2; TRBD1 aligns across 7 bases. V dropped 2 bases and J dropped 12; count of bases not matched to a gene: 3. The CDR3 has 12 amino acids. Germline V gene sequence: CDR1 SEHNR, CDR2 FQNEAQ (reference sequence). CDR3 sequence reads: CASSLTGEKLFF. The CDR3 DNA sequence: TGTGCCAGCAGCTTAACAGGGGAAAAGCTGTTTTTT.

This clonotype occurred many times. The chain carries TRBV10-3 and TRBJ2-5, with 8 bases that match TRBD2. This CDR3 is built from 13 residues. Unmatched junction bases numbered 1, after V lost 4 bases and J lost 3 bases. Germline V gives CDR1 ENHRY, CDR2 SYGVKD. The CDR3 is CAISGSGEETQYF. CDR3 in DNA: TGTGCCATCAGTGGTAGCGGGGAAGAGACCCAGTACTTC.

This clonotype was counted only a few times. The chain has TRBV2 and TRBJ2-7; D not certain. This CDR3 region has 12 residues. Trimming took off 3 bases at V and 3 bases at J, with 6 bases between the two ends. From germline, CDR1 is SNHLY and CDR2 FYNNEI. The CDR3 DNA is TGTGCCAGCAGTGACAAATTCTACGAGCAGTACGTC. Amino acids: CASSDKFYEQYV.

This clonotype was observed many times. This rearrangement joins TRBV20-1 to TRBJ2-1, with D tentatively TRBD1 or TRBD2 (5 bases each). Germline values: CDR1 DFQATT, CDR2 SNEGSKA (reference sequence). This CDR3 has 15 amino acids. The V gene lost 1 base and the J gene lost 0 bases, with 10 bases spanning the gap. In DNA form, the CDR3 reads TGCAGTGCTAGAGTTCGGGGCTCCTCCTACAATGAGCAGTTCTTC. Its translation: CSARVRGSSYNEQFF.

This clonotype was picked up one time. An end of the junction does not agree with germline; a read error may underlie this. This sequence joins TRBV5-1 and TRBJ2-6, with a possible D match to TRBD1 (7 bases). Germline V gene lookup returns CDR1 SGHRS and CDR2 YFSETQ. The CDR3 runs 18 residues. Written as DNA, the CDR3 is TGCGCCAACAGCCTCGGCGGGACAGACTACTATGGGGCCAACGTCCTGACTTTC. Encoded protein: CANSLGGTDYYGANVLTF. The variable domain in full, with the rest retrieved from reference TRBV5-1 and TRBJ2-6, is KAGVTQTPRYLIKTRGQQVTLSCSPISGHRSVSWYQQTPGQGLQFLFEYFSETQRNKGNFPGRFSGRQFSNSRSEMNVSTLELGDSALYLCANSLGGTDYYGANVLTFGAGSRLTVL.

This clonotype was counted ten times or more. V and J are TRBV4-1 and TRBJ2-4; 11 nucleotides agree with TRBD2. The CDR3 spans 16 residues. J gave up 1 base and V 4 bases, and 3 bases lay outside the gene matches. CDR1 is MGHRA, CDR2 YSYEKL, per germline. This CDR3 reads CASSRSGGAAKNIQYF. The CDR3 DNA reads as TGCGCCAGCAGCCGTAGCGGGGGGGCTGCCAAAAACATTCAGTACTTC.

This clonotype appeared many times. The chain recombines TRBV20-1 with TRBJ1-4, with TRBD1 matching over 7 bases. The germline V gene has CDR1 DFQATT and CDR2 SNEGSKA (reference sequence). The CDR3 is 13 residues long. V gave up 5 bases and J gave up 6 bases; unmatched junction bases: 6. Here the CDR3 reads CSAARDRDEKLFF. The CDR3, as DNA: TGCAGTGCTGCCCGGGACAGAGATGAAAAACTGTTTTTT.

The sample holds many counts of this clonotype. The chain links TRBV5-1 to TRBJ2-7; possibly TRBD1 for D (5 bases). Looked up from germline, CDR1 is SGHRS and CDR2 is YFSETQ. Trimming took 4 bases from V and 0 from J, leaving 11 bases between them. This CDR3 contains 14 residues. CDR3 sequence: CASSKGPSSYEQYV. CDR3 bases: TGCGCCAGCAGCAAGGGGCCCAGCTCCTACGAGCAGTACGTC.

There are many counts of this clonotype. This chain uses TRBV5-6 with TRBJ1-1; D is unresolved. The CDR3 consists of 12 residues. The V and J ends lost 3 bases and 8 bases respectively, with 11 bases between them. Germline V gene sequence: CDR1 SGHDT, CDR2 YYEEEE. Written as DNA, the CDR3 is TGTGCCAGCAGCTACGGGCAGGCCGAAGCTTTCTTT. Its translation: CASSYGQAEAFF.

This clonotype was counted at least ten times. J is TRBJ1-2 and V is TRBV20-1; D gene uncertain. The CDR3 consists of 14 residues. V lost 6 bases, J lost 2 bases, and 16 bases lay in between. Germline V gene data show CDR1 as DFQATT and CDR2 as SNEGSKA (reference sequence). In DNA, the CDR3 is TGCAGTGCCACCCAGCTACAGAGAAACTATGGCTACACCTTC. This encodes CSATQLQRNYGYTF.

The table lists this clonotype with many counts. The rearrangement joins TRBV5-1 to TRBJ2-2; 7 bases are shared with TRBD1. J gave up 7 bases and V 3 bases, and 6 bases lay outside the gene matches. This CDR3 region has 14 residues. Germline CDR1 is SGHRS and CDR2 is YFSETQ. The CDR3 bases are TGCGCCAGCAGCTGGGGACAGAATGGCGGGGAGCTGTTTTTT. Its protein product is CASSWGQNGGELFF.

There are many counts of this clonotype. The gene calls are TRBV11-2 and TRBJ2-1; D unclear. Deletions cut 4 bases from V and 6 bases from J, with 19 bases between. CDR3 length: 16 amino acids. CDR1 and CDR2 (germline): SGHAT, FQNNGV. The CDR3 DNA reads as TGTGCCAGCAGCTCGAAAGCAGACCGATATCTCAATGAGCAGTTCTTC. Translation gives CASSSKADRYLNEQFF.

This clonotype was seen repeatedly, ten times or more. V gene TRBV20-1 combines with J gene TRBJ1-1; the D gene is possibly TRBD1 (5 bases). CDR1 and CDR2 from the germline V gene are DFQATT and SNEGSKA (reference sequence). V was clipped by 0 bases and J by 3 bases, with 14 bases between them. The CDR3 consists of 15 residues. This CDR3 is CSARDLRGLDTEAFF. The CDR3 DNA follows: TGCAGTGCTAGAGATCTGCGGGGACTAGACACTGAAGCTTTCTTT.

J is TRBJ1-1 and V is TRBV24-1; D is perhaps TRBD1 (5 bases). Germline V lookup: CDR1 KGHDR, CDR2 SFDVKD. Trimming took off 7 bases at V and 1 base at J, with 9 bases between the two ends. The CDR3 extends over 13 amino acids. The chain's CDR3 is CATRTARNTEAFF. The DNA of the CDR3 is TGTGCCACCAGGACAGCACGGAACACTGAAGCTTTCTTT.

This clonotype was counted many times. V and J are TRBV6-5 and TRBJ1-1, with unresolved D. CDR3 length: 15 amino acids. Germline CDR1 MNHEY, CDR2 SVGAGI. V was shortened by 0 bases and J by 1 base, with 9 bases between the two germline ends. The CDR3 bases are TGTGCCAGCAGTTACTCTTGGCCGTCGAACACTGAAGCTTTCTTT. Translation: CASSYSWPSNTEAFF.

This clonotype was seen many times. The chain carries TRBV4-1 and TRBJ1-2; TRBD1 agrees at 11 bases. The CDR3 covers 15 residues. V lost 1 base, J lost 5 bases, and 3 bases stayed unmatched. Germline V lookup: CDR1 MGHRA, CDR2 YSYEKL. CDR3 nucleotide sequence: TGCGCCAGCAGCCAAGGCGGGGACAGGGGGTATGGCTACACCTTC. Protein: CASSQGGDRGYGYTF.

This clonotype was recorded many times. The chain links TRBV20-1 to TRBJ1-1, with D possibly TRBD1 on 6 matching bases. This CDR3 is 15 amino acids long. Trimming cost V 0 bases and J 4 bases, with 15 bases left between them. The V gene's germline CDR1 is DFQATT and CDR2 SNEGSKA (reference sequence). DNA for the CDR3: TGCAGTGCTAGAGAAGTAAGGGAAGGGGGCACTGAAGCTTTCTTT. Its translation: CSAREVREGGTEAFF.